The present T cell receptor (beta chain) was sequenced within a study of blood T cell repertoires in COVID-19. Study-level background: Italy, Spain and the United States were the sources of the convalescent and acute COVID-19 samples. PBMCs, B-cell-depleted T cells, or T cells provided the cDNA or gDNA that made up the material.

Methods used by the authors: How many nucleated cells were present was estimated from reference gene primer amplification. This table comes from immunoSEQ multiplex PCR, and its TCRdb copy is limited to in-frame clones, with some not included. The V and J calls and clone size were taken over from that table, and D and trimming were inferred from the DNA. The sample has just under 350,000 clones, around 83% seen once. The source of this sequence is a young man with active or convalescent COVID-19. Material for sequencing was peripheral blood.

CDR3 residues: CASSFLAGAGGTDTQYF. In DNA, the CDR3 is TGTGCCAGCAGCTTCCTAGCGGGAGCGGGCGGCACAGATACGCAGTATTTT. This chain joins TRBV7-9 and TRBJ2-3, with TRBD2 identical over 10 bases. The CDR3 consists of 17 residues. V was clipped by 3 bases and J by 1 base; unmatched bases: 7. Germline-derived CDR1 and CDR2 are SEHNR and FQNEAQ (reference sequence).